The TCR beta chain under discussion was sequenced for a study of response to subunit inactivated influenza vaccine. TCRdb fed the RT-PCR reads into MiXCR, producing one record per CDR3 protein. This sample carries hundreds of thousands of distinct CDR3 sequences, approximately 13% of them seen once, and the ten largest clones take approximately 6.5%. Findings of the study overall: Each seasonal flu vaccination may recruit only limited new T cells, authors suggested.

A remark on this clonotype: What it binds is unknown.

Germline V gene lookup returns CDR1 ENHRY and CDR2 SYGVKD. J lost 2 bases, V lost 7 bases, and 5 bases had no gene match. The length of the CDR3 is 14 residues. This clonotype was obtained from a man aged 45-60 years who received an inactivated influenza vaccine. The chain couples TRBV10-3 to TRBJ2-5; 9 positions match TRBD2. The input for sequencing was PBMCs from blood, taken about 14 days before vaccination. In nucleotides, the CDR3 is TGTGCCATCAAGACTAGCGGTGGACAAGAGACCCAGTACTTC. Translation gives CAIKTSGGQETQYF.